The sample holds one count of the clone carrying this TCR beta chain. In the original processing: Reference gene primer amplification gave nucleated cell count estimates. TCRdb's table, derived via immunoSEQ multiplex PCR, lists solely in-frame clones and lacks some. For V, J and clone size, that table is used; D and trimming come from the DNA. This table has 260,000 or so clones, roughly 89% appearing once. The sample comes from a study of blood T cell repertoires in COVID-19. V was pared by 0 bases and J by 4 bases, with 1 base of the junction left unmatched. Germline CDR1 and CDR2: LGHNA and YSLEER. The CDR3 extends over 15 amino acids. The study drew participants aged about 18 to 89 years from about two dozen US areas. The study assigned cohorts using participant-reported clinical history.

Sequencing was performed on PBMCs or T cells enriched from blood (not recorded which). The origin of this receptor is a woman aged 30 to 39 with acute COVID-19. The chain carries TRBV4-3 and TRBJ2-1; 9 nucleotides line up with TRBD1. The CDR3 DNA reads as TGCGCCAGCAGCCAAGAACAGGGGGCATACAATGAGCAGTTCTTC. It translates to CASSQEQGAYNEQFF.